This T cell receptor (beta chain) is from a study of Graves' ophthalmopathy and Graves' hyperthyroidism. Study findings and constraints: Blood was where most expanded thyroid clonotypes above 0.001 frequency also turned up.

As for this clonotype: Its antigen is still unknown.

Amplification from RNA transcripts yielded the TCR beta CDR3 regions. The library came from an HTBI-primed first-round RT-PCR and a second-round multiplex PCR. TCRdb re-derived calls from the multiplex PCR reads in MiXCR, one entry per CDR3 protein. The repertoire consists of roughly 1.1 million distinct CDR3 sequences, with 35% to 40% occurring once and the leading ten covering around 10%. The sample comprised peripheral blood or thyroid tissue (not recorded which). This sequence originates from an adult man with Graves' hyperthyroidism.

Written as DNA, the CDR3 is TGCAGCGCGCAGGGCAGGGGAGATACGCAGTATTTT. It encodes CSAQGRGDTQYF. The genes are TRBV29-1 and TRBJ2-3; TRBD1 is a possible D gene (6 bases). The CDR3 covers 12 residues. Looked up from germline, CDR1 is SQVTM and CDR2 is ANQGSEA. V was trimmed by 7 bases and J by 5 bases, leaving 13 bases between them.